This T cell receptor (beta chain) is from a study of T cells in Graves' hyperthyroidism and ophthalmopathy (dated 2019 in TCRdb). Study-level background: Peripheral blood samples were taken at initial diagnosis, before any treatment was given. To identify distinguishing TCR V-J signatures, a discovery cohort of about a hundred patients was used, comprising 43 with Graves' ophthalmopathy and around 60 with stable Graves' hyperthyroidism. Prospective prediction of ophthalmopathy was tested in an independent validation cohort of 18 to 20 hyperthyroidism patients and around 16 patients who later progressed to ophthalmopathy. The 100 discovery patients were randomly split 7:3 into training and test sets. In addition, the study compared T-cell repertoires in thyroid tissue and in blood from roughly 6 Graves' hyperthyroidism patients. Following sampling, methimazole starting at 30 mg daily was given to hyperthyroidism patients, and high-dose intravenous methylprednisolone was given to ophthalmopathy patients. TCR Vbeta CDR3 sequencing of roughly 140 peripheral blood samples (roughly 41 ophthalmopathy, over 70 hyperthyroidism and around 17 progressor patients) is reported in the paper. What the work shows at the level of the full study, not this receptor alone: Most expanded thyroid clonotypes (frequency above 0.001) were also detected in blood, suggesting blood repertoires may reflect thyroid immune responses. In validation, progression to ophthalmopathy was predicted by the model with 70.59% sensitivity and roughly 76% specificity, a median of around 5.9 months before onset. A 13 V-J signature model separated ophthalmopathy from stable hyperthyroidism, with around 88% sensitivity and about 81% specificity in cross-validation and 80%/75% in testing. Sample size was not statistically predetermined, and investigators were not blinded to group allocation.

The TCR beta CDR3 regions were amplified from RNA transcripts. The TCR CDR3 was subjected to a first round of RT-PCR using the HTBI primer set and the Qiagen OneStep RT-PCR kit. A second multiplex PCR round built the libraries, followed by size selection and purification. Paired-end sequencing of the libraries was performed with 100 bp reads on an Illumina HiSeq2000. As for the original processing: SOAPnuke was used to process the raw data, throwing out any read that contained adapters or uncalled bases, had a mean Phred below 15, or lacked an exact constant-primer or identifier match. High-quality paired reads were merged using COPE v1.2.5, and each unique nucleotide sequence was defined as a clonotype. MiTCR v1.1 was used to align clonotypes to the IMGT TRBV, TRBD and TRBJ reference segments. Analysis was restricted to V-J combinations with a frequency above 0.0001, which covered 99.2% of repertoires. A TCS score was defined as the ratio of F50 (clonal expansion) to E x V (chaos), with BLOSUM62-based TCRdist applied between CDR3 peptides within each V-J. Welch's t-statistics and random forest reduced several hundred V-J features to 10 to 15, which were used in a naive Bayes classifier (R e1071). TCRdb reprocessing: public reads trimmed at Q25 with fastp, clones called with MiXCR, in-frame beta chains kept. Entries are consolidated by CDR3 protein sequence, retaining the most common genes and DNA. TCRdb's processing, not the study's, gives the V and J calls here. This sample has around 600,000 distinct CDR3 sequences in its table, and about a sixth of those were observed once. The ten largest account for more than 3% of the sample.

V is pared back by 4 bases and J by 4 bases, with 17 bases lying between the germline termini. Counted from cysteine to phenylalanine, this CDR3 has 15 amino acids. Only the CDR3 part of the read is kept: 45 bases, read in frame from the first base. Taken from the germline V gene, the CDR1 and CDR2 loops are MNHEY and SVGEGT. About this clonotype: Its antigen has not been determined. The record has no base qualities; no much larger clone is one base away.

Ophthalmopathy patients had moderately to severely active disease, Clinical Activity Score of at least 3, NOSPECS grade of at least 4, and duration under 3 months. The study excluded patients with uncontrolled infections, other autoimmune diseases, pregnancy or lactation. Diagnoses were based on clinical symptoms, serum thyroxine and TRAb, thyroid ultrasound and orbital computed tomography. PBMCs were separated from 10 ml of fresh peripheral blood using Ficoll-Paque density gradient centrifugation. Total RNA was extracted using Trizol reagent, and RNA quality was assessed on an Agilent 2100 Bioanalyzer.

Recombination connected TRBV6-2 or TRBV6-3 to TRBJ2-7; no confident D gene assignment can be made. This receptor was taken from a woman in her thirties or forties with Graves' ophthalmopathy. The sample was blood. The DNA sequence follows: TGTGCCAGCAGTTCCCCGGGCCTCGCCGGATACGAGCAGTACTTC. The resulting protein is CASSSPGLAGYEQYF.